One and the same sample provided the 8 T cell receptor beta chains below, sequenced in a study of response to subunit inactivated influenza vaccine. One entry per CDR3 protein results from TCRdb running MiXCR on the RT-PCR reads. This table has about 500,000 distinct CDR3 sequences, approximately 15% appearing once. Here the sequenced sample was CD4+ T cells sorted from PBMCs, taken about 24 months after vaccination. The receptors come from a man between 50 and 69 years old who received an inactivated influenza vaccine.

This clonotype came up a few times. The chain couples TRBV20-1 to TRBJ1-1; D remains unclear. The CDR3 is made up of 14 amino acids. The V and J ends lost 0 bases and 1 base respectively, with 9 bases between them. CDR1 DFQATT and CDR2 SNEGSKA come from the germline V gene (reference sequence). CDR3 bases: TGCAGTGCTAGAGATCGGCGGAAGAACACTGAAGCTTTCTTT. Residues: CSARDRRKNTEAFF.

The V call is TRBV18, the J call TRBJ2-1, with TRBD1 matching over 7 bases. The V and J ends lost 5 bases and 7 bases, in that order; junction bases with no gene match: 5. The length of the CDR3 is 13 residues. Germline V gives CDR1 KGHSH, CDR2 LQKENI. The CDR3 DNA sequence: TGTGCCAGCTCAAACGGCAGGGGGAATGAGCAGTTCTTC. Translated: CASSNGRGNEQFF.

The sample holds many counts of this clonotype. The CDR3 loop reads CSVGNTQVEQFF. The CDR3 nucleotides are TGCAGCGTTGGTAATACACAAGTTGAGCAGTTCTTC. The chain has TRBV29-1 and TRBJ2-1; the D is unclear. The CDR3 is 12 amino acids. The V gene lost 4 bases and the J gene lost 9 bases, with 13 bases spanning the gap. Germline lookup yields CDR1 SQVTM and CDR2 ANQGSEA.

The chain uses TRBV4-3 and TRBJ2-3, with D unclear. CDR1 LGHNA and CDR2 YSLEER come from the germline V gene. Trimming removed 0 bases at V and 6 bases at J, with 10 bases between. The CDR3 contains 14 residues. Here the CDR3 DNA reads TGCGCCAGCAGCCAAGATGGTTATTCGGATACGCAGTATTTT. This sequence encodes CASSQDGYSDTQYF.

This clonotype was detected ten times or more. The rearrangement uses TRBV6-5 and TRBJ2-1, with D maybe TRBD1 (5 bases). The CDR3 runs 11 residues. Germline V gene data show CDR1 as MNHEY and CDR2 as SVGAGI. The V and J ends lost 5 bases and 7 bases respectively, with 6 bases between them. CDR3 residues: CASSKGNEQFF. The DNA of the CDR3 is TGTGCCAGCAGTAAGGGGAATGAGCAGTTCTTC.

The chain recombines TRBV5-1 with TRBJ1-1; the match to TRBD1 covers 7 bases. The CDR3 runs to 13 residues. Germline V CDR1 and CDR2: SGHRS, YFSETQ. V was clipped by 5 bases and J by 4 bases; unmatched bases: 5. CDR3 nucleotides: TGCGCCAGCAGAGTTCAGGGGGGCACTGAAGCTTTCTTT. Amino acid sequence: CASRVQGGTEAFF. The complete variable domain, with remaining parts taken from reference TRBV5-1 and TRBJ1-1, reads KAGVTQTPRYLIKTRGQQVTLSCSPISGHRSVSWYQQTPGQGLQFLFEYFSETQRNKGNFPGRFSGRQFSNSRSEMNVSTLELGDSALYLCASRVQGGTEAFFGQGTRLTVV.

The rearrangement uses TRBV4-2 and TRBJ1-4; D possibly corresponds to TRBD1 (5 bases). V was pared by 2 bases and J by 13 bases, with 14 bases between. CDR1 is LGHNA, CDR2 YNFKEQ, per germline. The CDR3 is 13 amino acids. The CDR3 here is CASSQTGTGGLFF. The DNA for the CDR3 is TGTGCCAGCAGCCAAACTGGGACCGGGGGACTGTTTTTT.

The chain employs TRBV20-1 and TRBJ2-7; D gene unclear. V lost 1 base and J 5 bases, leaving 18 bases between the germline ends. Germline V gene lookup returns CDR1 DFQATT and CDR2 SNEGSKA (reference sequence). There are 15 residues in the CDR3. The CDR3, as DNA: TGCAGTGCTAGAGGGAGACCCTTCAAAGAGGACGAGCAGTACTTC. It is translated as CSARGRPFKEDEQYF.